The rows below give T cell receptor beta chains drawn from one sample of a study of blood T cell repertoires in COVID-19. The table came from immunoSEQ multiplex PCR; TCRdb's copy has only in-frame clones and leaves some out. The data hold about 80,000 clones, with more than 60% observed a single time. Sequenced sample: peripheral blood. Receptors originate from a human donor in a cohort sampled during active COVID-19. Both conserved end residues are part of each CDR3. Fields, in order: J gene, D gene, clone size, V gene, CDR3 protein, CDR3 DNA. A D gene is named only where the DNA matches it firmly. Size is stated for part of the rows, as once, few or many counts, or as a class when the clone is expanded.

TRBJ1-5 | - | - | TRBV9 | CASSVGGGGNQPQHF | TGTGCCAGCAGCGTAGGGGGGGGTGGTAATCAGCCCCAGCATTTT
TRBJ1-2 | - | - | TRBV10-3 | CAGGTGPYGYTF | TGTGCCGGGGGGACGGGCCCTTATGGCTACACCTTC
TRBJ2-1 | TRBD2 | - | TRBV6-5 | CASSYSQGAGDEQFF | TGTGCCAGCAGTTACTCACAGGGAGCGGGGGATGAGCAGTTCTTC
TRBJ1-5 | TRBD1 | - | TRBV19 | CASSRDRASNQPQHF | TGTGCCAGTAGTAGGGACAGGGCTAGCAATCAGCCCCAGCATTTT
TRBJ2-1 | - | - | TRBV7-9 | CASSHTGFGNEQFF | TGTGCCAGCAGCCATACAGGATTCGGCAATGAGCAGTTCTTC
TRBJ2-5 | - | - | TRBV28 | CASSLFGSSAETQYF | TGTGCCAGCAGTTTATTCGGGTCTAGTGCAGAGACCCAGTACTTC
TRBJ2-4 | TRBD1 | - | TRBV5-1 | CASSEQGNIQYF | TGCGCCAGCAGCGAACAGGGGAACATTCAGTACTTC
TRBJ2-5 | - | - | TRBV6-2/TRBV6-3 | CASSRRGETQYF | TGTGCCAGCAGTAGGAGAGGGGAGACCCAGTACTTC
TRBJ2-1 | TRBD2 | - | TRBV6-4 | CASSDPSGRAFF | TGTGCCAGCAGTGACCCTAGCGGGAGGGCCTTCTTC
TRBJ2-4 | TRBD1 | - | TRBV27 | CASSPRTGNTNIQYF | TGTGCCAGCAGTCCAAGGACAGGGAACACGAACATTCAGTACTTC
TRBJ1-4 | - | - | TRBV7-9 | CASSSAAEKLFF | TGTGCCAGCAGCTCCGCGGCCGAAAAACTGTTTTTT
TRBJ2-7 | - | many | TRBV27 | CASSSNFEGVYEQYF | TGTGCCAGCAGTTCAAACTTCGAAGGGGTTTACGAGCAGTACTTC
TRBJ1-2 | - | - | TRBV6-5 | CASTSFAGSGGYTF | TGTGCCAGCACCAGTTTTGCAGGGTCGGGTGGCTACACCTTC